The 19 T cell receptor beta chains in this list originate from one sample, sequenced in a study of cytomegalovirus exposure and HLA in healthy donors. The PCR had 60 Vbeta and 13 Jbeta primers. Libraries were prepared by immunoSEQ multiplex PCR; TCRdb keeps only in-frame clonotypes and omits some of them. The sample holds approximately 130,000 clones, approximately 61% seen once. Material for sequencing was PBMCs. Every receptor here comes from a woman aged 40 to 50 in good health and CMV-seronegative.

By share of the sample, this clone is medium-sized. The genes are TRBV6-5 and TRBJ2-5; 8 nucleotides line up with TRBD2. V lost 1 base to trimming and J lost 9 bases; unmatched junction nucleotides: 7. This CDR3 is built from 14 residues. The V gene's germline CDR1 is MNHEY and CDR2 SVGAGI. The CDR3 reads CASSYYGGGSAQYF. In DNA, the CDR3 is TGTGCCAGCAGTTACTATGGCGGGGGGTCGGCCCAGTACTTC.

This clone showed up just a few times. V and J are TRBV5-1 and TRBJ2-5; 7 bases fit TRBD1. Germline V gene data show CDR1 as SGHRS and CDR2 as YFSETQ. The ends lost 2 bases at V and 2 bases at J; junction bases unmatched: 3. This CDR3 contains 14 residues. The CDR3 protein is CASSFQGVQETQYF. For the CDR3, the DNA is TGCGCCAGCAGCTTCCAGGGGGTACAAGAGACCCAGTACTTC. Using reference TRBV5-1 and TRBJ2-5 for the parts outside the CDR3, the full variable domain is KAGVTQTPRYLIKTRGQQVTLSCSPISGHRSVSWYQQTPGQGLQFLFEYFSETQRNKGNFPGRFSGRQFSNSRSEMNVSTLELGDSALYLCASSFQGVQETQYFGPGTRLLVL.

The gene calls are TRBV7-2 and TRBJ2-5, with D unresolved. V shed 5 bases and J shed 2 bases, with 9 bases lying between them. Germline CDR1 is SGHTA and CDR2 is FQGNSA. The CDR3 sequence is 13 residues long. CDR3 DNA sequence: TGTGCCAGCAGCGAAACACGACAAGAGACCCAGTACTTC. This encodes CASSETRQETQYF.

The rearrangement links TRBV2 to TRBJ1-3; no clear D gene. Trimming shortened V by 5 bases and J by 4 bases, and 12 bases separated the two germline ends. Germline CDR1 SNHLY, CDR2 FYNNEI. There are 14 residues in the CDR3. CDR3 sequence: CASSTKQTGNTIYF. As DNA, the CDR3 is TGTGCCAGCAGTACCAAACAAACAGGAAACACCATATATTTT. The full variable domain, with the rest looked up from reference TRBV2 and TRBJ1-3, is EPEVTQTPSHQVTQMGQEVILRCVPISNHLYFYWYRQILGQKVEFLVSFYNNEISEKSEIFDDQFSVERPDGSNFTLKIRSTKLEDSAMYFCASSTKQTGNTIYFGEGSWLTVV.

This clone was counted between two and nine times. This chain connects TRBV7-6 to TRBJ1-1; no clear D gene. Trimming stripped 5 bases from V and 0 bases from J, with 10 bases between. The CDR3 consists of 14 residues. Germline CDR1 SGHVS, CDR2 FNYEAQ. The chain's CDR3 is CASSPAGLNTEAFF. Here the CDR3 DNA reads TGTGCCAGCAGCCCCGCCGGTCTGAACACTGAAGCTTTCTTT.

The chain combines TRBV11-2 with TRBJ1-1; D call uncertain. This CDR3 has 13 amino acids. The germline CDR1 and CDR2 sequences are SGHAT and FQNNGV. Trimming took 0 bases from V and 6 from J, leaving 8 bases between them. The CDR3 DNA follows: TGTGCCAGCAGCTTAGAGAGTCCCTCTGAAGCTTTCTTT. It specifies CASSLESPSEAFF.

The chain is built from TRBV2 and TRBJ2-7; possibly TRBD2 for D (6 bases). Trimming left V 3 bases short and J 3 bases short, with 27 bases between. The germline CDR1 and CDR2 sequences are SNHLY and FYNNEI. This CDR3 is 19 amino acids long. The CDR3 region is CASSEALHESGRLIYEQYF. The DNA for the CDR3 is TGTGCCAGCAGTGAGGCCCTCCACGAGTCAGGGAGGTTAATCTACGAGCAGTACTTC.

The chain recombines TRBV6-1 with TRBJ1-2; no definite D call. Germline CDR1 MNHNS, CDR2 SASEGT. V shed 10 bases and J shed 1 base, with 7 bases lying between them. The CDR3 is 11 residues long. CDR3 amino acids: CATYINYGYTF. CDR3 DNA sequence: TGTGCCACGTATATTAACTATGGCTACACCTTC.

The V and J genes are TRBV5-1 and TRBJ2-3; D perhaps matches TRBD1 (7 bases). The V gene lost 1 base and the J gene lost 5 bases, with 11 bases spanning the gap. The V gene's germline CDR1 is SGHRS and CDR2 YFSETQ. This CDR3 has 14 amino acids. CDR3 loop: CASSLRQGGDTQYF. As DNA, the CDR3 is TGCGCCAGCAGCTTGAGGCAGGGGGGAGATACGCAGTATTTT. Filled out from reference TRBV5-1 and TRBJ2-3, the complete variable domain reads KAGVTQTPRYLIKTRGQQVTLSCSPISGHRSVSWYQQTPGQGLQFLFEYFSETQRNKGNFPGRFSGRQFSNSRSEMNVSTLELGDSALYLCASSLRQGGDTQYFGPGTRLTVL.

About this clone itself: Germline is not matched at one junction end, which may reflect a read error. This sample also contains other DNA sequences that code for the same CDR3. The gene calls are TRBV10-3 and TRBJ1-5; possible D gene TRBD1, 5 bases. CDR1 and CDR2 (germline): ENHRY, SYGVKD. The CDR3 is 13 residues long. CDR3 protein: CAISRRGDQPQHF. The CDR3 nucleotides read TGCGCCATCAGTAGGCGGGGGGATCAGCCCCAGCATTTT.

This clone has more than one count but fewer than ten. This sequence joins TRBV7-2 and TRBJ1-2, with D unresolved. The V and J ends lost 3 bases and 5 bases respectively, with 10 bases between them. In germline, CDR1 is SGHTA, CDR2 FQGNSA. CDR3 length: 13 residues. CDR3 sequence reads: CASSLDWIYGYTF. In DNA, the CDR3 is TGTGCCAGCAGCTTGGACTGGATATATGGCTACACCTTC. Complete variable domain (other parts from reference TRBV7-2 and TRBJ1-2): GAGVSQSPSNKVTEKGKDVELRCDPISGHTALYWYRQSLGQGLEFLIYFQGNSAPDKSGLPSDRFSAERTGGSVSTLTIQRTQQEDSAVYLCASSLDWIYGYTFGSGTRLTVV.

The chain carries TRBV10-3 and TRBJ2-1, with D possibly being TRBD1 (6 bases). Trimming took off 3 bases at V and 9 bases at J, with 9 bases between the two ends. Germline V CDR1 and CDR2: ENHRY, SYGVKD. The CDR3 has 12 residues. The CDR3 sequence: CAISEQGGEQFF. The CDR3 nucleotides read TGTGCCATCAGTGAACAGGGCGGTGAGCAGTTCTTC.

The rearrangement joins TRBV7-2 to TRBJ2-1; 10 bases fit TRBD2. After removal of 5 bases from V and 7 bases from J, the junction contained 11 bases not matched to a gene. CDR3 length equals 16 residues. Germline lookup yields CDR1 SGHTA and CDR2 FQGNSA. This CDR3 is CASSQQRGGRRNEQFF. The CDR3, as DNA: TGTGCCAGCAGCCAGCAGCGGGGGGGCCGTCGGAATGAGCAGTTCTTC.

The chain has TRBV7-8 and TRBJ2-5, with D maybe TRBD2 (5 bases). CDR1 SGHVS and CDR2 FQNEAQ come from the germline V gene. The CDR3 spans 17 residues. Trimming stripped 5 bases from V and 5 bases from J, with 24 bases between. Here the CDR3 DNA reads TGTGCCAGCAGCCGTGGGCTAGCCGAAATCGGTCCGGAGACCCAGTACTTC. It codes for CASSRGLAEIGPETQYF.

This clone was picked up a small number of times. The chain carries TRBV5-1 and TRBJ2-2; 8 bases fit TRBD1. Germline assignment: CDR1 SGHRS and CDR2 YFSETQ. This CDR3 is built from 14 residues. Germline trimming cut 4 bases from V and 7 bases from J; bases unmatched to any gene: 6. In nucleotides, the CDR3 is TGCGCCAGCAGCACGGACAGGGAAGTCGGGGAGCTGTTTTTT. This translates into CASSTDREVGELFF.

This clone was detected a few times. The V and J genes are TRBV7-2 and TRBJ2-7; 7 bases match TRBD1. CDR1 is SGHTA, CDR2 FQGNSA, per germline. Trimming at V came to 1 base and at J to 2 bases, leaving 2 bases not matched to a gene. This CDR3 is 14 amino acids long. The CDR3 reads CASSLGTGPYEQYF. The CDR3 coding sequence is TGTGCCAGCAGCTTAGGGACAGGCCCCTACGAGCAGTACTTC.

This chain links TRBV9 with TRBJ1-1, with TRBD1 matching 7 bases. The CDR3 loop spans 15 amino acids. The V segment lost 4 bases and the J segment 0 bases; nucleotides outside the gene matches: 6. Looked up from germline, CDR1 is SGDLS and CDR2 is YYNGEE. The CDR3 is CASSPGTVLNTEAFF. Written as DNA, the CDR3 is TGTGCCAGCAGCCCCGGGACAGTTCTGAACACTGAAGCTTTCTTT.

The V call is TRBV6-1, the J call TRBJ2-3; 8 positions agree with TRBD1. The CDR3 covers 14 residues. V lost 6 bases and J lost 1; bases outside the gene matches: 3. Germline CDR1 MNHNS, CDR2 SASEGT. The CDR3 DNA reads as TGTGCCAGCAGCGCACAGGGGGGCACAGATACGCAGTATTTT. Its translation is CASSAQGGTDTQYF.

CDR3 loop: CASSLEGMPGGSETQYF. The CDR3 DNA follows: TGCGCCAGCAGCTTGGAGGGGATGCCAGGGGGTTCGGAGACCCAGTACTTC. V gene TRBV5-1 combines with J gene TRBJ2-5; 7 bases match TRBD1. Trimming took 0 bases from V and 5 from J; bases not matched to a gene: 13. Germline V lookup: CDR1 SGHRS, CDR2 YFSETQ. The CDR3 is made up of 17 amino acids. Using reference TRBV5-1 and TRBJ2-5 for the parts outside the CDR3, the full variable domain is KAGVTQTPRYLIKTRGQQVTLSCSPISGHRSVSWYQQTPGQGLQFLFEYFSETQRNKGNFPGRFSGRQFSNSRSEMNVSTLELGDSALYLCASSLEGMPGGSETQYFGPGTRLLVL.